This T cell receptor beta chain was found in a study of spatial heterogeneity in lung cancer. Across the whole study: Tumor-region TCR transcript counts correlated strongly with a T cell module score from matched bulk RNA-seq. The study observed each unique TCR and UMI combination more than ten times on average in raw reads.

Time point denoted: sample taken at primary tumor resection. Donors were some 72 untreated early-stage non-small cell lung cancer patients. Unsorted samples of tumor, nontumor lung or frozen PBMC had their whole RNA sequenced. TCRdb re-called the 5' RACE reads through MiXCR, storing one row per CDR3 protein. In the table there are some 6,700 distinct CDR3 sequences, 11% to 15% of which are singletons. General study findings and limits: Counts that tracked tumor mutation counts were those of expanded intratumoral alpha and beta TCRs.

This clonotype has a count of ten or more. Its specificity is unknown. The sample consisted of lung tumor tissue, taken at surgery. This TCR came from a male donor with early-stage non-small cell lung cancer.

The CDR3 nucleotides are TGTGCCAGCAGAAGGCGACTTATGGACCGAAGCACTAATGAAAAACTGTTTTTT. This translates into CASRRRLMDRSTNEKLFF. The V and J genes are TRBV4-2 and TRBJ1-4; D ambiguous. The CDR3 has 18 residues. V lost 6 bases, J lost 2 bases, and 22 bases lay in between. Germline V lookup: CDR1 LGHNA, CDR2 YNFKEQ.